This TCR beta chain appears in the sequencing data of a study of T cell responses to AZD1222 COVID-19 vaccine (dated by TCRdb to about 2021). For the study in its entirety: AZD1222 recipients given second doses at about 4 weeks or at about 12 weeks were pooled, since spike-specific TCR depth and breadth were not found to differ between the two schedules. A total of 230 or so trial participants underwent TCR sequencing, of whom roughly 210 received two doses of AZD1222 and about 26 received two doses of the MenACWY control vaccine. Trial participants were enrolled into age subgroups of 18-55, 56-69 and 70-plus years, which contained approximately 150, 30 and 60 TCR-sequenced participants, respectively. General study outcomes and caveats: Because no day 14 peak-response samples were available, the repertoires could be characterized only after the peak T cell response. Only six AZD1222 recipients were SARS-CoV-2 seropositive at baseline, limiting conclusions about previously exposed vaccinees. Participants were mostly white British, with more females than males. The authors suggested clonal diversity may have been underestimated. A significant rise in spike-specific TCR breadth and depth was observed after two AZD1222 doses relative to day 0 and relative to MenACWY recipients. Reportedly, almost half of the unique spike-specific TCRs recognized epitopes lying outside the regions that are mutated in the B.1.351 and B.1.1.7 variants. The vaccine-associated CD4 TCRs covered the entire spike protein, and the dominant responses fell in regions 160-218 and 743-854. The 56-69-year group was small, and its depth increase did not reach significance, likely because of low power.

The CDR3 regions of human TCRbeta chains were analyzed by immunosequencing. The source study handled its data this way. Repertoire TCRs were matched against a reference library of SARS-CoV-2-specific TCRs generated with the MIRA antigen-specificity platform. Breadth was defined as the fraction of unique TCRs that were SARS-CoV-2-associated, and depth was defined as the fraction of total T cells that were SARS-CoV-2-associated. Each spike-specific TCR was assigned to its reactive spike region and to a CD4 or CD8 class using the MIRA data. Log10-transformed breadth and depth values were compared by one-way ANOVA with Sidak's multiple comparisons tests. TCRdb retrieved this table from immuneACCESS and kept in-frame rearrangements only. Not all clones are present; in checked studies, unresolved V genes account for under half, and no reason is known for the remainder. V and J calls and clone size come straight from that table; D and trimming were deduced from the DNA. This sample comprises 120,000 or so clones, approximately 85% of them detected only once. In total, the top ten clones hold just under 9.5% of the sample.

Taken with the paper, the label for time point translates to: baseline before first vaccination. Vaccinee samples came from UK trials COV001 and COV002, including a single-blind randomized controlled phase 2/3 trial of AZD1222 (ChAdOx1 nCoV-19) in healthy adults. Trial participant PBMC samples were collected at day 0 and day 28 after the second dose for TCRbeta chain sequencing. As encoded in the germline V gene (reference sequence), CDR1 is SGHNT while CDR2 is YYREEE. From the cysteine through the phenylalanine, the CDR3 covers 14 amino acids. Of the read, only the CDR3 DNA is kept; its 42 bases are in frame from base 1. Deletion took 1 base off V and 4 bases off J, with a span of 11 bases between the germline ends. Notes on this clone: Its binding antigen is unknown. Base quality data are lacking; no much larger clone is found one base away.

This receptor was taken from an adult in good health. The sample was peripheral blood, taken on day 0 of AZD1222 vaccination. The rearranged segments are TRBV5-4 and TRBJ2-5; D gene: possibly TRBD1, on 6 matching bases. The DNA reads as follows: TGTGCCAGCAGCTTGACCGACAGGTTAGAGACCCAGTACTTC. Its amino acids are CASSLTDRLETQYF.